The 23 T cell receptor beta chains given below trace back to one sample, sequenced in a study of T cell repertoires in cytomegalovirus infection. A single record per CDR3 protein comes from TCRdb applying MiXCR to the reads. The sample yields 200,000 to 250,000 distinct CDR3 sequences, approximately 24% seen once. Material for sequencing was CD8+ T cells from PBMCs. These TCRs come from a human donor in good health (CMV status not recorded). Some clones in this sample may be carry-over from other donors' samples.

The gene calls are TRBV6-5 and TRBJ1-2, with D unresolved. Deletions cut 0 bases from V and 4 bases from J, with 9 bases between. The CDR3 contains 14 residues. Germline CDR1 is MNHEY and CDR2 is SVGAGI. CDR3 loop: CASSYSARPYGYTF. CDR3 nucleotides: TGTGCCAGCAGTTACTCCGCCCGGCCCTATGGCTACACCTTC.

The chain combines TRBV11-2 with TRBJ2-1; the match to TRBD2 covers 9 bases. Trimming at V came to 1 base and at J to 5 bases, leaving 6 bases not matched to a gene. Germline V gives CDR1 SGHAT, CDR2 FQNNGV. The CDR3 loop spans 16 amino acids. The CDR3 loop is CASSLALAGKDNEQFF. CDR3 DNA: TGTGCCAGCAGCTTAGCCCTAGCGGGAAAAGACAATGAGCAGTTCTTC.

The chain combines TRBV20-1 with TRBJ1-2, with D perhaps TRBD1 (6 bases). V dropped 6 bases and J dropped 2 bases, with 25 bases sitting between them. Germline-derived CDR1 and CDR2 are DFQATT and SNEGSKA (reference sequence). The CDR3 sequence is 17 residues long. CDR3 residues: CSALDSLLAPLNYGYTF. CDR3 DNA: TGCAGTGCACTGGACAGTCTACTGGCGCCCTTAAACTATGGCTACACCTTC.

The chain links TRBV4-1 to TRBJ2-7; tentatively, D is TRBD1 or TRBD2 (5 bases each). The CDR3 extends over 12 amino acids. The germline CDR1 and CDR2 sequences are MGHRA and YSYEKL. V dropped 0 bases and J dropped 5 bases, with 5 bases sitting between them. The CDR3 sequence is CASSQEGDEQYF. The CDR3, as DNA: TGCGCCAGCAGCCAAGAGGGGGACGAGCAGTACTTC.

At least ten counts were recorded for this clonotype. This chain connects TRBV29-1 to TRBJ1-2; perhaps TRBD1 as D (5 bases). CDR3 size: 15 residues. Per germline, CDR1 SQVTM and CDR2 ANQGSEA. V gave up 1 base and J gave up 4 bases, with 16 bases separating them. The CDR3 DNA follows: TGCAGCGTTGAAGGGGGCAGGTTTGGTGGCTATGGCTACACCTTC. It encodes CSVEGGRFGGYGYTF.

This clonotype was counted only a few times. This sequence joins TRBV27 and TRBJ2-3; TRBD2 matches at 11 bases. Germline CDR1 is MNHEY and CDR2 is SMNVEV (reference sequence). The CDR3 loop spans 15 amino acids. The V segment lost 6 bases and the J segment 5 bases; nucleotides outside the gene matches: 7. The CDR3 protein is CASSGSGGARDTQYF. For the CDR3, the DNA is TGTGCCAGCAGCGGTAGCGGGGGGGCCAGAGATACGCAGTATTTT.

This clonotype has a handful of counts. CDR3 amino acids: CASGLVRGDTQYF. In nucleotides, the CDR3 is TGTGCCAGCGGGCTAGTCAGGGGGGATACGCAGTATTTT. The chain has TRBV12-3 or TRBV12-4 and TRBJ2-3; TRBD1 aligns across 7 bases. The CDR3 contains 13 residues. V lost 8 bases, J lost 6 bases, and 8 bases stayed unmatched.

This clonotype appeared a few times. The V gene is TRBV9, the J gene TRBJ2-1; no firm D call. The ends were cut back, 3 bases at V and 6 bases at J, with 10 bases in the middle. The CDR3 spans 13 residues. CDR1 SGDLS and CDR2 YYNGEE come from the germline V gene. As DNA, the CDR3 is TGTGCCAGCAGCGAGTCCCCTTTCAATGAGCAGTTCTTC. Translated, it gives CASSESPFNEQFF.

This chain joins TRBV28 and TRBJ2-1; the match to TRBD1 covers 11 bases. This CDR3 is 15 amino acids long. Germline-derived CDR1 and CDR2 are MDHEN and SYDVKM. The V and J ends lost 5 bases and 8 bases, in that order; junction bases with no gene match: 8. The CDR3 DNA reads as TGTGCCAGCAGTCCGGGACAGGGGGGTATCGATGAGCAGTTCTTC. This gives the protein CASSPGQGGIDEQFF.

The CDR3 DNA is TGTGCCAGCAGTTTTTTTTCCCAACAAGAGACCCAGTACTTC. Translating gives CASSFFSQQETQYF. V gene TRBV28 combines with J gene TRBJ2-5; D call uncertain. Looked up from germline, CDR1 is MDHEN and CDR2 is SYDVKM. Between the trimmed V and J ends, which lost 3 bases and 2 bases, there was a span of 10 bases. This CDR3 region has 14 residues.

A few counts support this clonotype. The chain uses TRBV27 and TRBJ2-7; D is tentatively TRBD1 or TRBD2 (6 bases each). V was shortened by 2 bases and J by 3 bases, with 11 bases between the two germline ends. Germline CDR1 MNHEY, CDR2 SMNVEV (reference sequence). The CDR3 covers 14 residues. DNA for the CDR3: TGTGCCAGCAGTTTAGTTGCGGGACACTACGAGCAGTACTTC. Protein: CASSLVAGHYEQYF.

The chain joins TRBV5-5 to TRBJ2-7, with TRBD1 as a possible D gene (6 bases). This CDR3 spans 13 amino acids. Trimming pared 0 bases from V and 7 bases from J, leaving 11 bases between. Germline V CDR1 and CDR2: SGHKS, YYEKEE (reference sequence). The CDR3 sequence: CASSLVQGTEQYF. CDR3 in DNA: TGTGCCAGCAGCTTGGTCCAGGGGACGGAGCAGTACTTC. Drawing the rest from reference TRBV5-5 and TRBJ2-7, the complete variable domain is DAGVTQSPTHLIKTRGQQVTLRCSPISGHKSVSWYQQVLGQGPQFIFQYYEKEERGRGNFPDRFSARQFPNYSSELNVNALLLGDSALYLCASSLVQGTEQYFGPGTRLTVT.

This clonotype turned up a few times. The V call is TRBV2, the J call TRBJ2-1; D is unclear. CDR1 and CDR2 from the germline V gene are SNHLY and FYNNEI. The CDR3 spans 14 residues. Trimming took off 7 bases at V and 4 bases at J, with 14 bases between the two ends. The CDR3 loop reads CASKDLASYNEQFF. The CDR3 region has the DNA TGTGCCAGCAAGGACCTCGCCTCATACAATGAGCAGTTCTTC.

This clonotype was counted at least ten times. This chain connects TRBV7-2 to TRBJ2-7; perhaps D is TRBD1 or TRBD2 (5 bases each). Trimming stripped 3 bases from V and 1 base from J, with 10 bases between. This CDR3 has 14 residues. CDR1 and CDR2 from the germline V gene are SGHTA and FQGNSA. The CDR3 DNA is TGTGCCAGCAGCTTGAGGGGAACGTCCTACGAGCAGTACTTC. Translation gives CASSLRGTSYEQYF.

The table lists this clonotype with many counts. The rearrangement links TRBV7-6 to TRBJ2-1, with unresolved D. V lost 5 bases, J lost 0 bases, and 8 bases lay in between. This CDR3 has 14 amino acids. Looked up from germline, CDR1 is SGHVS and CDR2 is FNYEAQ. As DNA, the CDR3 is TGTGCCAGCAGCAGGGCAAGCTCCTACAATGAGCAGTTCTTC. Encoded protein: CASSRASSYNEQFF.

The genes are TRBV12-3 or TRBV12-4 and TRBJ1-1, with D unclear. CDR3 length: 13 amino acids. V lost 5 bases and J 0 bases, leaving 7 bases between the germline ends. The CDR3 sequence is CASSPLLNTEAFF. The CDR3 region has the DNA TGTGCCAGCAGTCCCCTTTTGAACACTGAAGCTTTCTTT.

The chain recombines TRBV5-1 with TRBJ1-1, with D possibly TRBD1 on 6 matching bases. V was cut by 3 bases and J by 1 base, with 7 bases left in between. Germline V gene lookup returns CDR1 SGHRS and CDR2 YFSETQ. This CDR3 is built from 13 residues. DNA for the CDR3: TGCGCCAGCAGCTGGGGACAGAACACTGAAGCTTTCTTT. Its protein is CASSWGQNTEAFF. The full variable domain, rest sourced from reference TRBV5-1 and TRBJ1-1, is KAGVTQTPRYLIKTRGQQVTLSCSPISGHRSVSWYQQTPGQGLQFLFEYFSETQRNKGNFPGRFSGRQFSNSRSEMNVSTLELGDSALYLCASSWGQNTEAFFGQGTRLTVV.

This clonotype was found many times. CDR3 amino acids: CASSNRPSGGSTGELFF. The DNA for the CDR3 is TGTGCCAGCAGCAACCGCCCTAGCGGGGGGTCCACCGGGGAGCTGTTTTTT. The rearrangement uses TRBV7-8 and TRBJ2-2, with 11 nucleotides matching TRBD2. This CDR3 is 17 amino acids long. In germline, CDR1 is SGHVS, CDR2 FQNEAQ. J gave up 4 bases and V 5 bases, and 9 bases lay outside the gene matches.

This clonotype showed up just a few times. CDR3 nucleotides: TGTGCCAGCAGCAGATTTCTGGCGGGCACAGAGACCCAGTACTTC. Amino acids: CASSRFLAGTETQYF. The rearrangement links TRBV9 to TRBJ2-5; D might be TRBD2 (5 bases). V was cut by 4 bases and J by 4 bases, with 17 bases left in between. This CDR3 spans 15 amino acids. Germline CDR1 is SGDLS and CDR2 is YYNGEE.

The J gene is TRBJ1-4, the V gene TRBV28, with D perhaps TRBD1 (6 bases). V was cut by 6 bases and J by 12 bases, with 17 bases left in between. CDR3 length equals 13 residues. The germline V gene encodes CDR1 MDHEN and CDR2 SYDVKM. The CDR3 sequence: CASSRTELPELFF. As DNA, the CDR3 is TGTGCCAGCAGCCGGACAGAACTACCTGAACTGTTTTTT.

This clonotype was counted a few times. J is TRBJ2-3 and V is TRBV29-1, with D possibly being TRBD1 or TRBD2 (5 bases each). The germline gives CDR1 SQVTM, CDR2 ANQGSEA. CDR3 length equals 14 residues. V lost 3 bases and J lost 2, with 12 bases in between. The CDR3 region is CSVEGTRNTDTQYF. The CDR3 DNA is TGCAGCGTTGAGGGGACCAGGAACACAGATACGCAGTATTTT.

There are a few counts of this clonotype. The chain is built from TRBV9 and TRBJ2-7, with a weak D call TRBD2 (7 bases). Germline assignment: CDR1 SGDLS and CDR2 YYNGEE. V was trimmed by 2 bases and J by 2 bases, leaving 14 bases between them. The CDR3 has 15 amino acids. In DNA, the CDR3 is TGTGCCAGCAGCGTGGGCGGGGGCCTTACCTACGAGCAGTACTTC. This encodes CASSVGGGLTYEQYF.

This clonotype was counted many times. The chain has TRBV7-2 and TRBJ1-1; D not certain. V lost 4 bases, J lost 2 bases, and 8 bases lay in between. The CDR3 is 13 residues long. Germline CDR1 SGHTA, CDR2 FQGNSA. The CDR3 protein is CASSYYLNTEAFF. For the CDR3, the DNA is TGTGCCAGCAGCTACTACCTCAACACTGAAGCTTTCTTT.